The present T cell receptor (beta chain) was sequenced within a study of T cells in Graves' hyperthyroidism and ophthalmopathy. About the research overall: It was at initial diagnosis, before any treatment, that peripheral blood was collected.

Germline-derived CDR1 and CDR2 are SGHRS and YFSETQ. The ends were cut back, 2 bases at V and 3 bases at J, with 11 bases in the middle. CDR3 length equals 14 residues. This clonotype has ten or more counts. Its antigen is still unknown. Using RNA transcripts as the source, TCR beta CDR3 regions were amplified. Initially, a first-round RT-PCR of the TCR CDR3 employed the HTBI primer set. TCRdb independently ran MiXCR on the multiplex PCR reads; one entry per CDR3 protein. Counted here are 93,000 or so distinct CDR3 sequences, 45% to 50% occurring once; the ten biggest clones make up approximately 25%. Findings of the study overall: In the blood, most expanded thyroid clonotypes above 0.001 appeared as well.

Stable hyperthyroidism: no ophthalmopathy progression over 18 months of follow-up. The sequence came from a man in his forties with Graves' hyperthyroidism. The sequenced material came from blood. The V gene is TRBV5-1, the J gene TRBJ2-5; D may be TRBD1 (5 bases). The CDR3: CASSFQGTEETQYF. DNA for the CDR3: TGCGCCAGCAGCTTCCAGGGAACGGAAGAGACCCAGTACTTC.